This record looks at one TCR beta chain sequence and its context. Per the original data handling: Reference gene primers were amplified, and this amplification served to estimate nucleated cell counts. Sequencing used immunoSEQ multiplex PCR; TCRdb keeps in-frame clones, though not all of them. V and J calls and clone size come straight from that table; D and trimming were deduced from the DNA. The sample has approximately 310,000 clones, more than 75% seen once. The CDR3 runs 13 residues. Trimming stripped 5 bases from V and 6 bases from J, with 11 bases between. Germline V gene data show CDR1 as MNHNY and CDR2 as SVGAGI (reference sequence). This record belongs to a study of blood T cell repertoires in COVID-19. Study context: There were acute and convalescent COVID-19 samples, and they came from the United States, Italy and Spain. T cells, B-cell-depleted T cells, or PBMCs supplied cDNA or gDNA.

The receptor's source is a man between 45 and 60 years old with active or convalescent COVID-19. Input material: peripheral blood. V and J are TRBV6-6 and TRBJ1-5; TRBD1 is a possible D gene (6 bases). This CDR3 is CASSHTGSQPQHF. The CDR3 DNA reads TGTGCCAGCAGTCACACAGGGAGTCAGCCCCAGCATTTT.